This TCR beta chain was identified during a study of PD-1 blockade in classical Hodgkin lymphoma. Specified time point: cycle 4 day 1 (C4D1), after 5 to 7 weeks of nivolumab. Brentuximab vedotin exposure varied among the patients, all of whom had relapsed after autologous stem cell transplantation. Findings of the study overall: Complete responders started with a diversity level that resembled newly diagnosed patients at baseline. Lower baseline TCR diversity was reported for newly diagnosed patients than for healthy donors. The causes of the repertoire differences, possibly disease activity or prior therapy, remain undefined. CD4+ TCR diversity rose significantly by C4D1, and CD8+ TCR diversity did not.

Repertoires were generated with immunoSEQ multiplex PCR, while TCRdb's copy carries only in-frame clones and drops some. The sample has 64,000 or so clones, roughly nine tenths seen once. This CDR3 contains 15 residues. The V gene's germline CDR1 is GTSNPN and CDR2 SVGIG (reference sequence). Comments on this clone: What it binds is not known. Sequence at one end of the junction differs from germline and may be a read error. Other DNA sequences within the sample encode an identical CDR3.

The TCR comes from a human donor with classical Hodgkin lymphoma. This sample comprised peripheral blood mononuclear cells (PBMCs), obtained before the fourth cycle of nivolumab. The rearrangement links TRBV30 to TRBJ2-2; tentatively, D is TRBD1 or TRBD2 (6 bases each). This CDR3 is CAWSGSAQGRGELFF. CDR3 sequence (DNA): TGTGCCTGGAGTGGTTCGGCGCAGGGGCGCGGGGAACTGTTTTTT.